The subject of this entry is one T cell receptor beta chain. No antigen is known for it. This sample stems from a study of CD8+ T cells in alopecia areata. RNA, once extracted, was reverse transcribed into cDNA for use as the sequencing template. Profiling relied on immunoSEQ multiplex PCR, and the TCRdb table lists in-frame clones only, not all of them. The sample has tens of thousands of clones, about two thirds seen once; the top ten hold roughly 18%. Study findings and constraints: Affected lesional scalp, above all in alopecia totalis/universalis, was more clonal than normal scalp.

The length of the CDR3 is 14 residues. Trimming cost V 4 bases and J 5 bases; bases outside gene matches: 7. Germline loops: CDR1 SGHRS, CDR2 YFSETQ. Investigators sorted PBMCs to obtain both CD4+ and CD8+ T cells. This clonotype was sampled from a human donor with alopecia areata. The rearrangement links TRBV5-1 to TRBJ2-3, with 7 bases matching TRBD1. Sequencing used NKG2D-high CD8+ T cells sorted from blood. Written as DNA, the CDR3 is TGCGCCAGCAGCCCGGGACAGAGCGGAGATACGCAGTATTTT. Translation gives CASSPGQSGDTQYF.